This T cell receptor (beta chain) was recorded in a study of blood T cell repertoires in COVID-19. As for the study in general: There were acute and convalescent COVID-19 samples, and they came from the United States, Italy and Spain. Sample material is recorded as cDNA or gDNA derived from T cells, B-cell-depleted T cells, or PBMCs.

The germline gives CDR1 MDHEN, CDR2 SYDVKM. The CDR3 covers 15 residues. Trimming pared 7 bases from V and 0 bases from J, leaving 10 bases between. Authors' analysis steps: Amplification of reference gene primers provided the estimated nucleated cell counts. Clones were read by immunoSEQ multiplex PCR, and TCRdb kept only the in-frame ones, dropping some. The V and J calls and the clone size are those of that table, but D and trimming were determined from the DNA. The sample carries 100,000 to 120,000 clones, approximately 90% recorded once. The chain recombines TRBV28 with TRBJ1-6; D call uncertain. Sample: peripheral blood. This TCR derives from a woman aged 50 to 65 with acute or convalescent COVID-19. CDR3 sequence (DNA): TGTGCCAGCATCAGAGGGTTCTCCTATAATTCACCCCTCCACTTT. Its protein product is CASIRGFSYNSPLHF.